The 28 T cell receptor beta chains listed next were all sequenced from one sample in a study of blood T cell repertoires in COVID-19. Profiling relied on immunoSEQ multiplex PCR, and the TCRdb table lists in-frame clones only, not all of them. The table has fewer than 200,000 clones, approximately 92% seen once. Sequences were obtained from peripheral blood. These receptors were obtained from a woman aged 45-60 years with acute or convalescent COVID-19.

V gene TRBV6-5 combines with J gene TRBJ2-5, with TRBD2 identical over 16 bases. Germline-derived CDR1 and CDR2 are MNHEY and SVGAGI. CDR3 size: 15 residues. J gave up 4 bases and V 6 bases, and 2 bases lay outside the gene matches. The CDR3 bases are TGTGCCAGCAGGGGACTAGCGGGAGGGGGAGAGACCCAGTACTTC. This translates into CASRGLAGGGETQYF.

The V gene is TRBV28, the J gene TRBJ2-1, with D possibly being TRBD2 (6 bases). The V gene's germline CDR1 is MDHEN and CDR2 SYDVKM. Between the trimmed V and J ends, which lost 7 bases and 7 bases, there was a span of 23 bases. The CDR3 spans 16 residues. CDR3 sequence (DNA): TGTGCCAGCAACATTCCGGGTCCTCTCGGAGGGAATGAGCAGTTCTTC. Its protein is CASNIPGPLGGNEQFF.

This chain joins TRBV18 and TRBJ1-1, with 8 bases fitting TRBD1. With V trimmed by 4 bases and J by 3 bases, 4 bases remained unmatched. The CDR3 covers 14 residues. CDR1 KGHSH and CDR2 LQKENI come from the germline V gene. DNA for the CDR3: TGTGCCAGCTCACAACAGGGGGGGGACACTGAAGCTTTCTTT. This sequence encodes CASSQQGGDTEAFF.

In nucleotides, the CDR3 is TGTGCCAGTAGTCCTGACACCTCAGATACGCAGTATTTT. Its translation: CASSPDTSDTQYF. This rearrangement joins TRBV19 to TRBJ2-3, with D hard to call. The CDR3 runs to 13 residues. Trimming pared 5 bases from V and 4 bases from J, leaving 10 bases between. CDR1 is LNHDA and CDR2 is SQIVND in the germline V gene (reference sequence).

The chain carries TRBV19 and TRBJ2-5, with D possibly TRBD2 on 6 matching bases. Trimming shortened V by 10 bases and J by 5 bases, and 8 bases separated the two germline ends. Germline assignment: CDR1 LNHDA and CDR2 SQIVND (reference sequence). CDR3 size: 10 residues. The CDR3 DNA reads TGTGCCACCCGGGGGGAGACCCAGTACTTC. It encodes CATRGETQYF.

This clone was observed a few times. The rearrangement uses TRBV2 and TRBJ1-5; no definite D call. The CDR3 is 15 amino acids. Germline V CDR1 and CDR2: SNHLY, FYNNEI. V was trimmed by 1 base and J by 5 bases, leaving 12 bases between them. CDR3 sequence (DNA): TGTGCCAGCAGTGAAGAGGCAGCGATTTATCAGCCCCAGCATTTT. This gives the protein CASSEEAAIYQPQHF.

V usage is TRBV5-1 and J usage is TRBJ1-3, with a possible D match to TRBD1 (6 bases). Germline V gene lookup returns CDR1 SGHRS and CDR2 YFSETQ. The CDR3 is 14 residues long. Deletions cut 3 bases from V and 5 bases from J, with 12 bases between. The CDR3 bases are TGCGCCAGCAGCTCCTCGACAGGCCGAAACACCATATATTTT. Its translation is CASSSSTGRNTIYF.

The chain employs TRBV28 and TRBJ2-7, with 7 positions matching TRBD1. The CDR3 is 14 amino acids. The ends lost 6 bases at V and 2 bases at J; junction bases unmatched: 7. The V gene's germline CDR1 is MDHEN and CDR2 SYDVKM. The CDR3 region is CASRFRDSTYEQYF. The CDR3 bases are TGTGCCAGCAGGTTCCGGGACAGCACCTACGAGCAGTACTTC.

The V call is TRBV18, the J call TRBJ1-1; 7 nucleotides match TRBD1. This CDR3 comprises 15 residues. CDR1 is KGHSH, CDR2 LQKENI, per germline. After removal of 3 bases from V and 5 bases from J, the junction contained 9 bases not matched to a gene. CDR3 nucleotide sequence: TGTGCCAGCTCACCTCTCTTAACAGGGGAAACTGAAGCTTTCTTT. Amino acid sequence: CASSPLLTGETEAFF.

This clone has a handful of counts. The V and J genes are TRBV5-1 and TRBJ2-7; D is perhaps TRBD2 (5 bases). Germline V gene sequence: CDR1 SGHRS, CDR2 YFSETQ. The V gene lost 0 bases and the J gene lost 7 bases, with 14 bases spanning the gap. The CDR3 covers 14 residues. DNA of the CDR3: TGCGCCAGCAGCTTGGCCTGGGCGGGCGAGGAGCAGTACTTC. It is translated as CASSLAWAGEEQYF.

The chain employs TRBV25-1 and TRBJ1-1; D remains unclear. There are 14 residues in the CDR3. Germline values: CDR1 MGHDK, CDR2 SYGVNS. With 3 bases removed from V and 3 bases from J, the gap between germline ends came to 11 bases. The CDR3 DNA reads as TGTGCCAGCAGTGAGCGCGGTCGATACACTGAAGCTTTCTTT. This sequence encodes CASSERGRYTEAFF.

The chain joins TRBV6-1 to TRBJ1-6; 7 nucleotides align to TRBD1. With 4 bases clipped from V and 0 bases from J, the junction kept 6 bases outside the gene matches. The CDR3 loop spans 17 amino acids. Per germline, CDR1 MNHNS and CDR2 SASEGT. The DNA for the CDR3 is TGTGCCAGCAGTGGACAGGGTTTGAGCTCCTATAATTCACCCCTCCACTTT. Encoded protein: CASSGQGLSSYNSPLHF.

The rearrangement joins TRBV25-1 to TRBJ2-7; 9 bases map to TRBD1. Germline V gene lookup returns CDR1 MGHDK and CDR2 SYGVNS. This CDR3 is 18 amino acids long. With V trimmed by 3 bases and J by 1 base, 13 bases remained unmatched. DNA for the CDR3: TGTGCCAGCAGTGACTTCACCTCCGACAGGGGGGATTCCTACGAGCAGTACTTC. As protein: CASSDFTSDRGDSYEQYF.

The rearrangement uses TRBV7-9 and TRBJ1-6, with TRBD1 identical over 8 bases. Germline trimming cut 4 bases from V and 9 bases from J; bases unmatched to any gene: 8. From germline, CDR1 is SEHNR and CDR2 FQNEAQ (reference sequence). The CDR3 sequence is 15 residues long. The CDR3 loop reads CASSSGQGKGSPLHF. CDR3 nucleotides: TGTGCCAGCAGCTCCGGACAGGGTAAAGGTTCACCCCTCCACTTT. The variable domain in full, with the rest retrieved from reference TRBV7-9 and TRBJ1-6, is DTGVSQNPRHKITKRGQNVTFRCDPISEHNRLYWYRQTLGQGPEFLTYFQNEAQLEKSRLLSDRFSAERPKGSFSTLEIQRTEQGDSAMYLCASSSGQGKGSPLHFGNGTRLTVT.

V and J are TRBV4-3 and TRBJ2-2, with TRBD1 identical over 11 bases. The J segment lost 7 bases and the V segment lost 4 bases, leaving 5 bases of the junction unmatched. The CDR3 contains 15 residues. From germline, CDR1 is LGHNA and CDR2 YSLEER. Here the CDR3 DNA reads TGCGCCAGCAGCCCGGGACAGGGGGAAGGCGGGGAGCTGTTTTTT. It encodes CASSPGQGEGGELFF.

With respect to this clone: This CDR3 is also generated by other DNA sequences in the sample. V gene TRBV7-9 combines with J gene TRBJ1-4; D perhaps matches TRBD1 (5 bases). CDR1 SEHNR and CDR2 FQNEAQ come from the germline V gene (reference sequence). The CDR3 totals 16 residues. Trimming took off 4 bases at V and 2 bases at J, with 14 bases between the two ends. The CDR3 loop is CASSSSGGSTNEKLFF. The CDR3 coding sequence is TGTGCCAGCAGCTCTTCTGGGGGGTCGACTAATGAAAAACTGTTTTTT.

The chain combines TRBV28 with TRBJ1-2; 9 bases map to TRBD1. Losses at the gene ends were 7 bases for V and 14 bases for J; bases not matched to a gene: 11. The CDR3 totals 12 residues. CDR1 and CDR2 from the germline V gene are MDHEN and SYDVKM. The DNA of the CDR3 is TGTGCCAGCAACCCGGGACAGGGAAGATATACCTTC. It is translated as CASNPGQGRYTF.

The chain has TRBV6-6 and TRBJ2-1, with a tentative D call TRBD1 (7 bases). Germline loops: CDR1 MNHNY, CDR2 SVGAGI (reference sequence). CDR3 length: 15 residues. V lost 6 bases, J lost 9 bases, and 21 bases lay in between. The CDR3 nucleotides read TGTGCCAGCAGCCGGAGGGACAGAACTACTAGTGAGCAGTTCTTC. As protein: CASSRRDRTTSEQFF.

This clone has only a few counts. This chain uses TRBV7-2 with TRBJ2-7, with 9 positions matching TRBD1. This CDR3 has 15 amino acids. V shed 5 bases, J shed 0 bases, and the junction held 5 bases outside the gene matches. Germline CDR1 reads SGHTA; CDR2 reads FQGNSA. The CDR3 DNA is TGTGCCAGCAGCGCCCGGACAGGGGTCTCCTACGAGCAGTACTTC. Amino acid sequence: CASSARTGVSYEQYF.

V and J are TRBV5-1 and TRBJ2-3; tentatively, D is TRBD2 (5 bases). Trimming took 0 bases from V and 7 from J, leaving 18 bases between them. Germline values: CDR1 SGHRS, CDR2 YFSETQ. The CDR3 has 16 residues. CDR3 sequence: CASSLGVREKGNTQYF. For the CDR3, the DNA is TGCGCCAGCAGCTTGGGTGTGAGGGAAAAGGGAAATACGCAGTATTTT.

The chain has TRBV27 and TRBJ2-1, with TRBD2 matching 8 bases. Germline CDR1 and CDR2: MNHEY and SMNVEV (reference sequence). The CDR3 is made up of 17 amino acids. V was pared by 4 bases and J by 5 bases, with 13 bases of the junction left unmatched. The CDR3, as DNA: TGTGCCAGCAGTTCCATATTAGCGAGAGCGGGGGACAATGAGCAGTTCTTC. The encoded protein is CASSSILARAGDNEQFF.

This clone appeared a single time. The rearrangement links TRBV5-4 to TRBJ1-4, with unresolved D. The CDR3 extends over 16 amino acids. Trimming removed 4 bases from V and 5 bases from J, with 18 bases in between. Germline V gene data show CDR1 as SGHNT and CDR2 as YYREEE (reference sequence). CDR3 protein: CASSRGGPAENEKLFF. Here the CDR3 DNA reads TGTGCCAGCAGCCGAGGAGGTCCGGCTGAGAATGAAAAACTGTTTTTT.

V and J are TRBV11-2 and TRBJ2-7; unclear D gene. The germline CDR1 and CDR2 sequences are SGHAT and FQNNGV. The CDR3 is 15 amino acids. Trimming removed 4 bases from V and 5 bases from J, with 18 bases in between. CDR3 loop: CASSSPLSGRDEQYF. The CDR3 DNA reads TGTGCCAGCAGCTCCCCCCTGAGTGGCCGGGACGAGCAGTACTTC.

The chain recombines TRBV5-6 with TRBJ1-2; TRBD1 agrees at 10 bases. Germline V lookup: CDR1 SGHDT, CDR2 YYEEEE. Losses at the gene ends were 3 bases for V and 6 bases for J; bases not matched to a gene: 11. This CDR3 comprises 16 residues. The chain's CDR3 is CASSSPGTGASNGYTF. The DNA of the CDR3 is TGTGCCAGCAGCTCCCCCGGGACAGGGGCTTCTAATGGCTACACCTTC.

The V gene is TRBV30, the J gene TRBJ2-1, with D tentatively TRBD2 (5 bases). V lost 3 bases, J lost 9 bases, and 21 bases lay in between. CDR3 size: 15 residues. Germline CDR1 is GTSNPN and CDR2 is SVGIG (reference sequence). This CDR3 is CAWSRRSGFLGEQFF. In DNA form, the CDR3 reads TGTGCCTGGAGCCGCCGGAGCGGTTTTCTGGGTGAGCAGTTCTTC.

Concerning this clone: Other DNA variants within this sample encode the same CDR3. V usage is TRBV7-2 and J usage is TRBJ2-5; D is unresolved. The CDR3 runs 12 residues. CDR1 is SGHTA and CDR2 is FQGNSA in the germline V gene. Trimming pared 1 base from V and 4 bases from J, leaving 4 bases between. In nucleotides, the CDR3 is TGTGCCAGCAGCTTAGATCGAGAGACCCAGTACTTC. Amino acid sequence: CASSLDRETQYF.

J is TRBJ2-7 and V is TRBV5-1, with 7 bases aligning to TRBD2. The CDR3 extends over 12 amino acids. Germline V gene lookup returns CDR1 SGHRS and CDR2 YFSETQ. The J segment lost 6 bases and the V segment lost 7 bases, leaving 7 bases of the junction unmatched. This chain's CDR3 is CASGRPGGEQYF. CDR3 nucleotide sequence: TGCGCCAGCGGCCGCCCGGGAGGCGAGCAGTACTTC.

V is TRBV11-2 and J is TRBJ1-6; D is uncertain. The V end lost 5 bases, the J end lost 8 bases, and 16 bases lay between the germline ends. The CDR3 covers 15 residues. Germline V gene data show CDR1 as SGHAT and CDR2 as FQNNGV. Written as DNA, the CDR3 is TGTGCCAGCAGCCCAAACGTAATGGGAGATTCACCCCTCCACTTT. It encodes CASSPNVMGDSPLHF.